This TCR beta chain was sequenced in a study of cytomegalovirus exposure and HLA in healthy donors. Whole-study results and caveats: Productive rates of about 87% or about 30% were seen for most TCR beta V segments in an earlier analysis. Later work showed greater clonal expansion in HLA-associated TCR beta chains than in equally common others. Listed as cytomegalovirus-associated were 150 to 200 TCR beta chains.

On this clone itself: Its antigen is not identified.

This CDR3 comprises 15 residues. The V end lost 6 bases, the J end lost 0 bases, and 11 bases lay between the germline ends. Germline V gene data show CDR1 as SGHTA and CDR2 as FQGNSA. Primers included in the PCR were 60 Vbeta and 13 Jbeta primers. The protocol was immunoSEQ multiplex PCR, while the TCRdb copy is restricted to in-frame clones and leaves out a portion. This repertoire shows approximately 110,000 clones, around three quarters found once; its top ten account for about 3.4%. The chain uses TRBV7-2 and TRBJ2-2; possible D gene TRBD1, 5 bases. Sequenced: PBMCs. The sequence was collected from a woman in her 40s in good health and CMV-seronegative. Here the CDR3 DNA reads TGTGCCAGCAGATCGGACACCCCGAACACCGGGGAGCTGTTTTTT. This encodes CASRSDTPNTGELFF. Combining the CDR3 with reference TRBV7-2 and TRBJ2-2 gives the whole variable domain GAGVSQSPSNKVTEKGKDVELRCDPISGHTALYWYRQSLGQGLEFLIYFQGNSAPDKSGLPSDRFSAERTGGSVSTLTIQRTQQEDSAVYLCASRSDTPNTGELFFGEGSRLTVL.